What follows describes a single TCR beta chain. Its antigen is currently unknown. CDR3 length: 19 residues. With V trimmed by 4 bases and J by 7 bases, 12 bases remained unmatched. Germline V gene sequence: CDR1 SGHAT, CDR2 FQNNGV. The data belong to a study of cytomegalovirus exposure and HLA in healthy donors. Study-level findings and limits: An assumption of roughly uniform sequencing depth across donors underlay the presence/absence analyses.

The PCR ran on 60 Vbeta and 13 Jbeta primers. Some clones are missing from TCRdb's copy, which holds only in-frame ones; the method was immunoSEQ multiplex PCR. This sample has approximately 220,000 clones; about 75% occur once, and the top ten carry 1.5% to 2%. The genes are TRBV11-2 and TRBJ2-2, with 16 bases lining up with TRBD2. The sequenced material came from PBMCs. The TCR comes from a man aged 18 to 29 in good health and CMV-seronegative. CDR3 coding DNA: TGTGCCAGCAGCTCACCGGGACTAGCGGGGGGGCCGGTTGACGGGGAGCTGTTTTTT. This gives the protein CASSSPGLAGGPVDGELFF.